Listed here are 19 T cell receptor beta chains from one sample, sequenced in a study of blood T cell repertoires in COVID-19. Repertoires were generated with immunoSEQ multiplex PCR, while TCRdb's copy carries only in-frame clones and drops some. The table includes around 120,000 clones, around 91% detected once. Sequenced material: peripheral blood. All receptors come from a woman in her fifties or sixties with COVID-19, enrolled during active disease.

This chain uses TRBV7-2 with TRBJ2-2; TRBD2 aligns across 9 bases. Germline CDR1 is SGHTA and CDR2 is FQGNSA. This CDR3 region has 17 residues. The V and J ends lost 0 bases and 3 bases, in that order; junction bases with no gene match: 5. CDR3 protein: CASSLAGVAGDTGELFF. The CDR3 bases are TGTGCCAGCAGCTTAGCGGGAGTAGCGGGGGACACCGGGGAGCTGTTTTTT.

The genes are TRBV10-3 and TRBJ1-5; 11 nucleotides agree with TRBD1. This CDR3 has 15 residues. V dropped 5 bases and J dropped 5; count of bases not matched to a gene: 5. From germline, CDR1 is ENHRY and CDR2 SYGVKD. CDR3 sequence: CAISKRTGGHQPQHF. CDR3 in DNA: TGTGCCATCAGTAAGAGGACAGGGGGCCATCAGCCCCAGCATTTT.

This rearrangement joins TRBV19 to TRBJ2-1; D remains ambiguous. Germline assignment: CDR1 LNHDA and CDR2 SQIVND (reference sequence). V dropped 3 bases and J dropped 2 bases, with 11 bases sitting between them. The CDR3 runs 15 residues. The DNA of the CDR3 is TGTGCCAGTAGTATTCCCCCAGGTACCTACAATGAGCAGTTCTTC. This gives the protein CASSIPPGTYNEQFF.

The chain links TRBV27 to TRBJ1-1; 8 bases are shared with TRBD1. The germline CDR1 and CDR2 sequences are MNHEY and SMNVEV (reference sequence). The V segment lost 6 bases and the J segment 4 bases; nucleotides outside the gene matches: 13. The CDR3 extends over 16 amino acids. Here the CDR3 reads CASSTSDRARSTEAFF. The DNA of the CDR3 is TGTGCCAGCAGCACATCGGACAGGGCGAGGAGCACTGAAGCTTTCTTT.

This chain connects TRBV29-1 to TRBJ1-3; possibly TRBD1 for D (6 bases). The V gene lost 3 bases and the J gene lost 0 bases, with 6 bases spanning the gap. The CDR3 has 13 amino acids. Germline V gene lookup returns CDR1 SQVTM and CDR2 ANQGSEA. The CDR3 reads CSVDRGSGNTIYF. The CDR3 bases are TGCAGCGTTGACAGGGGCTCTGGAAACACCATATATTTT.

The V call is TRBV7-8, the J call TRBJ2-5, with 12 bases lining up with TRBD2. After removal of 5 bases from V and 7 bases from J, the junction contained 14 bases not matched to a gene. CDR1 and CDR2 from the germline V gene are SGHVS and FQNEAQ. This CDR3 has 17 residues. The chain's CDR3 is CASSSLGLAGTRGTQYF. CDR3 nucleotides: TGTGCCAGCAGCAGCCTCGGACTAGCGGGGACCCGGGGGACCCAGTACTTC.

V usage is TRBV29-1 and J usage is TRBJ2-3; D gene ambiguous. The germline CDR1 and CDR2 sequences are SQVTM and ANQGSEA. There are 13 residues in the CDR3. The V gene lost 4 bases and the J gene lost 3 bases, with 11 bases spanning the gap. CDR3: CSVVAESTDTQYF. CDR3 in DNA: TGCAGCGTTGTAGCCGAATCTACAGATACGCAGTATTTT.

The chain recombines TRBV9 with TRBJ2-3, with 8 positions matching TRBD2. In germline, CDR1 is SGDLS, CDR2 YYNGEE. Germline trimming cut 4 bases from V and 5 bases from J; bases unmatched to any gene: 12. There are 16 residues in the CDR3. CDR3 DNA sequence: TGTGCCAGCAGCTTCGCCTCGGGGGGGCTGGGAGATACGCAGTATTTT. This translates into CASSFASGGLGDTQYF.

This chain links TRBV18 with TRBJ1-2, with TRBD1 matching 8 bases. The length of the CDR3 is 15 residues. Germline V gives CDR1 KGHSH, CDR2 LQKENI. The V segment lost 2 bases and the J segment 2 bases; nucleotides outside the gene matches: 4. CDR3 nucleotide sequence: TGTGCCAGCTCACCAGGCAGGGGGCGGAACTATGGCTACACCTTC. It codes for CASSPGRGRNYGYTF.

This clone was seen only once. The rearrangement joins TRBV12-3 or TRBV12-4 to TRBJ2-3, with D unresolved. This CDR3 spans 11 amino acids. Trimming removed 3 bases from V and 6 bases from J, with 4 bases in between. The CDR3 DNA sequence: TGTGCCAGCAGTTTTGAGGATACGCAGTATTTT. It specifies CASSFEDTQYF.

The chain carries TRBV4-3 and TRBJ2-3, with 8 bases identical to TRBD2. The V gene's germline CDR1 is LGHNA and CDR2 YSLEER. The CDR3 is 16 residues long. Trimming at V came to 4 bases and at J to 4 bases, leaving 10 bases not matched to a gene. The CDR3 reads CASSPIERGMPDTQYF. CDR3 DNA: TGCGCCAGCAGCCCTATAGAGCGGGGGATGCCAGATACGCAGTATTTT.

The CDR3 nucleotides are TGTGCCAGCAGCCATGACGGGATATTTAACACTGAAGCTTTCTTT. Translation gives CASSHDGIFNTEAFF. The V and J genes are TRBV3-1 (or the pseudogene TRBV3-2) and TRBJ1-1; D remains ambiguous. Germline V gene data show CDR1 as LGHDT and CDR2 as YNNKEL (reference sequence). The CDR3 has 15 residues. V was cut by 3 bases and J by 2 bases, with 13 bases left in between.

This sequence joins TRBV6-5 and TRBJ1-2, with TRBD1 matching over 8 bases. In germline, CDR1 is MNHEY, CDR2 SVGAGI. V gave up 5 bases and J gave up 5 bases; unmatched junction bases: 7. The CDR3 has 14 amino acids. The CDR3, as DNA: TGTGCCAGCAGTCCCGGGACAGGACTATATGGCTACACCTTC. Amino acid sequence: CASSPGTGLYGYTF.

CDR3 nucleotide sequence: TGTGCCAGCAGCCCCGGGGCTAGCGGCCAAGAGACCCAGTACTTC. Translated: CASSPGASGQETQYF. The chain couples TRBV7-2 to TRBJ2-5, with 7 bases aligning to TRBD2. The CDR3 length is 15 residues. CDR1 SGHTA and CDR2 FQGNSA come from the germline V gene. Losses at the gene ends were 5 bases for V and 1 base for J; bases not matched to a gene: 7. Supplemented by reference TRBV7-2 and TRBJ2-5, the full variable domain reads GAGVSQSPSNKVTEKGKDVELRCDPISGHTALYWYRQSLGQGLEFLIYFQGNSAPDKSGLPSDRFSAERTGGSVSTLTIQRTQQEDSAVYLCASSPGASGQETQYFGPGTRLLVL.

The V gene is TRBV4-1, the J gene TRBJ1-1; 8 nucleotides agree with TRBD1. The CDR3 covers 15 residues. Germline V gene sequence: CDR1 MGHRA, CDR2 YSYEKL. V was pared by 1 base and J by 0 bases, with 1 base of the junction left unmatched. CDR3 loop: CASSQGQGMNTEAFF. For the CDR3, the DNA is TGCGCCAGCAGCCAAGGACAGGGGATGAACACTGAAGCTTTCTTT.

This chain connects TRBV10-2 to TRBJ2-2; no definite D call. The CDR3 has 13 amino acids. V lost 6 bases and J lost 3, with 8 bases in between. Germline-derived CDR1 and CDR2 are WSHSY and SAAADI. The chain's CDR3 is CASRKRDTGELFF. Written as DNA, the CDR3 is TGCGCCAGCAGAAAACGGGACACCGGGGAGCTGTTTTTT.

This chain links TRBV9 with TRBJ2-5; 8 nucleotides line up with TRBD1. CDR1 is SGDLS and CDR2 is YYNGEE in the germline V gene. The V segment lost 0 bases and the J segment 2 bases; nucleotides outside the gene matches: 6. The CDR3 sequence is 16 residues long. This CDR3 is CASSVGTGSGQETQYF. Here the CDR3 DNA reads TGTGCCAGCAGCGTAGGGACAGGGAGTGGGCAAGAGACCCAGTACTTC.

This clone was recorded only once. The chain is built from TRBV18 and TRBJ2-3, with 10 bases fitting TRBD1. In germline, CDR1 is KGHSH, CDR2 LQKENI. The CDR3 is 15 residues long. The V and J ends lost 6 bases and 2 bases, in that order; junction bases with no gene match: 5. In nucleotides, the CDR3 is TGTGCCAGCTCCCCGACAGGGGGCTTCACAGATACGCAGTATTTT. It specifies CASSPTGGFTDTQYF.

The chain joins TRBV2 to TRBJ2-1, with D possibly TRBD2 on 6 matching bases. V dropped 7 bases and J dropped 4 bases, with 17 bases sitting between them. The germline V gene has CDR1 SNHLY and CDR2 FYNNEI. CDR3 length equals 15 residues. The CDR3 protein is CASNPLAATYNEQFF. The CDR3 region has the DNA TGTGCCAGCAACCCATTAGCGGCTACTTACAATGAGCAGTTCTTC. The full variable domain, in which reference TRBV2 and TRBJ2-1 provide the parts outside the CDR3, is EPEVTQTPSHQVTQMGQEVILRCVPISNHLYFYWYRQILGQKVEFLVSFYNNEISEKSEIFDDQFSVERPDGSNFTLKIRSTKLEDSAMYFCASNPLAATYNEQFFGPGTRLTVL.